This is a list of T cell receptor beta chains from one sample in a study of control samples from healthy donors and cancer patients. Some clones are missing from TCRdb's copy, which holds only in-frame ones; the method was immunoSEQ multiplex PCR. The table records some 150,000 clones, about 94% of them present only once. Sequences were obtained from PBMCs. These receptors came from a man aged 55 to 70 with colorectal cancer. CDR3s include the opening cysteine and the closing phenylalanine or tryptophan. D genes are given only for firm matches. Not every row has a clone size; where given, it reads once, few, many or a size class.

j_call d_call v_call clone_size cdr3_nt cdr3_aa
TRBJ2-3 TRBD2 TRBV5-1 . TGCGCCACCCCAAGGGGACTAGCGGGGGAGCTAAGGCGGGTCCCCACAGATACGCAGTATTTT CATPRGLAGELRRVPTDTQYF
TRBJ2-3 TRBD1 TRBV4-1 . TGCGCCAGCAGCCAAACCGGGACAGGGGGCCCGACAGATACGCAGTATTTT CASSQTGTGGPTDTQYF
TRBJ1-1 . TRBV5-1 few TGCGCCAGCAGCTTAACGGAGGGGGAAGCTTTCTTT CASSLTEGEAFF
TRBJ2-3 . TRBV3-1/TRBV3-2 . TGTGCCAGCAGCCAAGATGGGAAGGGGGGCACAGATACGCAGTATTTT CASSQDGKGGTDTQYF
TRBJ2-3 . TRBV30 . TGTGCCTGGGGACCAGCGGGAGATACGCAGTATTTT CAWGPAGDTQYF
TRBJ1-1 . TRBV25-1 . TGTGCCAGCAGTGAAGGGGGGATAGCTGAAGCTTTCTTT CASSEGGIAEAFF
TRBJ2-4 . TRBV7-2 . TGTGCCAGCAGCTTAGGACTAGCCAAAAACATTCAGTACTTC CASSLGLAKNIQYF
TRBJ2-3 TRBD2 TRBV3-1/TRBV3-2 . TGTGCCAGCAGCAAAGTAACTAGCGGGGGGGCCGGGGATACGCAGTATTTT CASSKVTSGGAGDTQYF
TRBJ1-2 . TRBV4-1 . TGCGCCAGCAGCCAAGGCCGACAGGAATACTATGGCTACACCTTC CASSQGRQEYYGYTF
TRBJ2-1 . TRBV7-9 . TGTGCCAGCAGCACCCGACCTCTCTTCTCCTACAATGAGCAGTTCTTC CASSTRPLFSYNEQFF
TRBJ1-4 . TRBV3-1/TRBV3-2 . TGTGCCAGCAGCCAACCTACGGTTCATGGGGAAAAACTGTTTTTT CASSQPTVHGEKLFF
TRBJ1-2 . TRBV27 . TGTGCCAGCAGTCCCGGGACGGCTCAAAATGGCTACACCTTC CASSPGTAQNGYTF
TRBJ2-5 . TRBV10-3 . TGTGCCATCACCTCGACAGGATGGGGAGAGACCCAGTACTTC CAITSTGWGETQYF
TRBJ1-4 TRBD1 TRBV19 . TGTGCCAGTAGTGCACAGGGGGCCGTTAATGAAAAACTGTTTTTT CASSAQGAVNEKLFF
TRBJ2-3 . TRBV10-1 . TGCGCCAGCAGTGAAGCGGAAAGGGGACTGGGCACAGATACGCAGTATTTT CASSEAERGLGTDTQYF
TRBJ2-2 . TRBV7-2 . TGTGCCAGCAGCTTAGCGAGTGGACAGTATCGTCGCGGGGAGCTGTTTTTT CASSLASGQYRRGELFF
TRBJ2-1 TRBD2 TRBV7-8 . TGTGCCAGCAGCTTAGAAGCGCGGGGGGCCCCGAGCTCCTACAATGAGCAGTTCTTC CASSLEARGAPSSYNEQFF
TRBJ2-5 TRBD2 TRBV4-1 . TGCGCCAGCAGCCAAAACCTAGCGGGGGGCAGGGAGACCCAGTACTTC CASSQNLAGGRETQYF
TRBJ1-5 TRBD1 TRBV6-5 . TGTGCCAGCAGTCGGGACAGGTTGCAGCCCCAGCATTTT CASSRDRLQPQHF
TRBJ1-2 . TRBV7-2 few TGTGCCAGCAGCATTAGCCTTACGTATGGCTACACCTTC CASSISLTYGYTF
TRBJ2-6 . TRBV29-1 once TGCAGCGGTAGGGACTCTGGGGCCAACGTCCTGACTTTC CSGRDSGANVLTF
TRBJ1-1 . TRBV30 once TGTGCCTGGAGTCCGCTTGGGACCGCGAACACTGAAGCTTTCTTT CAWSPLGTANTEAFF
TRBJ2-7 TRBD1 TRBV18 . TGTGCCAGCTCACCACCGCGGGGACAGGATAGCTCCTACGAGCAGTACTTC CASSPPRGQDSSYEQYF
TRBJ1-3 . TRBV5-1 . TGCGCCAGCAGCCCGGACGGAAGCTCTGGAAACACCATATATTTT CASSPDGSSGNTIYF
TRBJ2-7 TRBD1 TRBV11-1 . TGTGCCAGCAGCCAAGGACAGGGGAGCTACGAGCAGTACTTC CASSQGQGSYEQYF
TRBJ2-5 . TRBV11-1 . TGTGCCAGCAGCACGATGGGGGGGCTGGGAGAGACCCAGTACTTC CASSTMGGLGETQYF
TRBJ1-1 . TRBV19 . TGTGCCAGTAGTGCCACCTCAGCGCACACTGAAGCTTTCTTT CASSATSAHTEAFF
TRBJ2-3 TRBD1 TRBV24-1 . TGTGCCACTCGGACAGGGTTCACAGATACGCAGTATTTT CATRTGFTDTQYF
TRBJ2-1 . TRBV19 . TGTGCCAGTAGTATCCCAGCGGGCCATGAGCAGTTCTTC CASSIPAGHEQFF
TRBJ2-1 TRBD2 TRBV19 . TGTGCCAGTACGTCAGGGAGGGTATCCTACAATGAGCAGTTCTTC CASTSGRVSYNEQFF
TRBJ1-3 . TRBV28 few TGTGCCACCGGAGGTCAACGAAACACCATATATTTT CATGGQRNTIYF
TRBJ1-2 . TRBV6-2/TRBV6-3 once TGTGCCAGCAGTTACTATCGGACCCGGTCTAACTATGGCTACACCTTC CASSYYRTRSNYGYTF
TRBJ2-5 TRBD1 TRBV5-6 . TGTGCCAGCAGCCCATTGATGGGACAGGGCCAAGAGACCCAGTACTTC CASSPLMGQGQETQYF
TRBJ2-3 . TRBV6-1 . TGTGCCAGCAGTGAACTCGGCAGCAGGACAGATACGCAGTATTTT CASSELGSRTDTQYF
TRBJ2-2 . TRBV5-6 . TGTGCCAGCAGCTTGGGCGAGGTAACGTACACCGGGGAGCTGTTTTTT CASSLGEVTYTGELFF
TRBJ1-1 TRBD1 TRBV29-1 . TGCAGCGTTGATAGGGGGCAGAACACTGAAGCTTTCTTT CSVDRGQNTEAFF
TRBJ2-7 . TRBV6-5 . TGTGCCAGCAGCTCCCTGATAACCGATTACGAGCAGTACTTC CASSSLITDYEQYF
TRBJ2-7 . TRBV5-1 . TGCGCCAGCTGCTCGGGGGGCGGTAAGGGGGACGAGCAGTACTTC CASCSGGGKGDEQYF
TRBJ1-1 . TRBV11-2 . TGTGCCAGCAGCTTAGGGTATAGGTACACTGAAGCTTTCTTT CASSLGYRYTEAFF
TRBJ1-3 . TRBV28 . TGTGCCAGCATTAACGTGAAGGCTGGAAACACCATATATTTT CASINVKAGNTIYF
TRBJ2-5 TRBD2 TRBV5-1 . TGCGCCAGCAGCTTGAGGGGCCCCCTAGCGGGGGGTTATCAAGAGACCCAGTACTTC CASSLRGPLAGGYQETQYF
TRBJ1-4 TRBD1 TRBV6-5 . TGTGCCAGCAGTTCCCAGGGGGGGGATGGTGAAAAACTGTTTTTT CASSSQGGDGEKLFF
TRBJ1-6 . TRBV7-8 . TGTGCCAGCAGAGACTATTCGACAGCCCTGAAAAATTCACCCCTCCACTTT CASRDYSTALKNSPLHF
TRBJ2-1 TRBD2 TRBV11-2 . TGTGCCAGCAGCCCTTTAGCGGGGAGCTCCTACAATGAGCAGTTCTTC CASSPLAGSSYNEQFF
TRBJ2-7 TRBD2 TRBV30 . TGTGCCTGGAGTGTACTAGCGAGGGAGCAGTACTTC CAWSVLAREQYF
TRBJ1-5 . TRBV3-1/TRBV3-2 . TGTGCCAGCAGCCAACGAGGGGAGCCCCAGCATTTT CASSQRGEPQHF
TRBJ2-2 TRBD1 TRBV5-4 . TGTGCCAGCAGCTTACCGGGACAGGGGAACACCGGGGAGCTGTTTTTT CASSLPGQGNTGELFF
TRBJ2-1 TRBD1 TRBV6-1 . TGTGCCAGCAGTGGAGCCGGAGGACAGGGGACAATATACAATGAGCAGTTCTTC CASSGAGGQGTIYNEQFF
TRBJ1-1 . TRBV10-3 . TGTGCCATCAGCACCGACGACGGACCGAACACTGAAGCTTTCTTT CAISTDDGPNTEAFF
TRBJ2-3 . TRBV7-2 . TGTGCCAGCAGCTCCCGGGGGGCCCCGCTCATAGATACGCAGTATTTT CASSSRGAPLIDTQYF
TRBJ1-4 . TRBV10-2 . TGCGCCAGCAGTGATGTCAATGGAAAAGCTAAACTGTTTTTT CASSDVNGKAKLFF
TRBJ2-2 . TRBV6-5 . TGTGCCAGCAGTAAGGGATGGGGCGGGGAGCTGTTTTTT CASSKGWGGELFF
TRBJ1-1 . TRBV7-9 once TGTGCCAGCAGTCTCCGGGGGGGAACGAACACTGAAGCTTTCTTT CASSLRGGTNTEAFF
TRBJ2-7 TRBD2 TRBV6-5 . TGTGCCAGCAGTTACTCTCTAGCGGGGTTCTCCTACGAGCAGTACTTC CASSYSLAGFSYEQYF
TRBJ1-1 . TRBV5-1 once TGCGCCAGCAGCTTGTCAGGGGTGGGCACTGAAGCTTTCTTT CASSLSGVGTEAFF
TRBJ1-2 . TRBV11-2 . TGTGCCAGCAGCTTAGGGCAGAATAACTATGGCTACACCTTC CASSLGQNNYGYTF
TRBJ2-2 . TRBV7-7 . TGTGCCAGCAGCTTAGACACCACCGGGGAGCTGTTTTTT CASSLDTTGELFF
TRBJ2-1 . TRBV25-1 . TGTGCCAGCAGTTCCCCTTCGACTTTCTCCTACAATGAGCAGTTCTTC CASSSPSTFSYNEQFF